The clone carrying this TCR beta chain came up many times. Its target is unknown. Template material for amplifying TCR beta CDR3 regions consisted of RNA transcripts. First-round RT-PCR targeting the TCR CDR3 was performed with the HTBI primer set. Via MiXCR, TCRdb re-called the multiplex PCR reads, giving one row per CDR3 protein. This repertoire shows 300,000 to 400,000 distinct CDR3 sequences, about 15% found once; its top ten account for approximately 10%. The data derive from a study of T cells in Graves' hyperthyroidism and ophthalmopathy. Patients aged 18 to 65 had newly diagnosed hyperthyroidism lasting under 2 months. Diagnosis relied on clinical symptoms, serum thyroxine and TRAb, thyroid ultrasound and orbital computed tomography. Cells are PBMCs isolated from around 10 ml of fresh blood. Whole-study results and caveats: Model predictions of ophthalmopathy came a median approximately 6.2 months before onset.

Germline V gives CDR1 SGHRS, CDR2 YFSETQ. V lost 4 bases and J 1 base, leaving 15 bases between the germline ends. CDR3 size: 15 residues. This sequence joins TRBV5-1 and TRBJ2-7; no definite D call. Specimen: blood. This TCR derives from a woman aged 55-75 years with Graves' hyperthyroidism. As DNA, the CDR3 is TGCGCCAGCAGCCCCCAGTCCTTCACTTCCTACGAGCAGTACTTC. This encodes CASSPQSFTSYEQYF. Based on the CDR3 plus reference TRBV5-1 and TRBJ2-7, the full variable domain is KAGVTQTPRYLIKTRGQQVTLSCSPISGHRSVSWYQQTPGQGLQFLFEYFSETQRNKGNFPGRFSGRQFSNSRSEMNVSTLELGDSALYLCASSPQSFTSYEQYFGPGTRLTVT.